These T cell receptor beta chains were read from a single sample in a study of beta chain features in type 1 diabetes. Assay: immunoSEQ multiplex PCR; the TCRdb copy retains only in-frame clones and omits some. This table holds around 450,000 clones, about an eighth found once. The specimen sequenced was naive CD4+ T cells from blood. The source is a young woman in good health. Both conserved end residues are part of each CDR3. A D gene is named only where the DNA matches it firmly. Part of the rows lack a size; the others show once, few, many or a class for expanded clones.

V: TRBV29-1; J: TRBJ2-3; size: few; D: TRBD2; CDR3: CSAGLAGVSDTQYF; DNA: TGCAGCGCGGGACTAGCGGGAGTCTCAGATACGCAGTATTTT
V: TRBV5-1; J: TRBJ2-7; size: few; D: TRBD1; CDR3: CASSSRQGGPYEQYF; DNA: TGCGCCAGCAGCTCACGACAGGGGGGACCCTACGAGCAGTACTTC
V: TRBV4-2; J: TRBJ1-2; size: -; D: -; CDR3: CASSQAGFNYGYTF; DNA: TGTGCCAGCAGCCAAGCGGGATTTAACTATGGCTACACCTTC
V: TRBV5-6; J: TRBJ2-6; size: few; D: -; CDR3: CASSREWPAGANVLTF; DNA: TGTGCCAGCAGCCGTGAGTGGCCGGCTGGGGCCAACGTCCTGACTTTC
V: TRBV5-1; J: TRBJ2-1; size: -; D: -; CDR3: CASGEARSYNEQFF; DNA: TGCGCCAGCGGCGAGGCTAGGTCCTACAATGAGCAGTTCTTC
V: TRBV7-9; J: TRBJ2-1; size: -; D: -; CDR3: CASTSHGSSYNEQFF; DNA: TGTGCCAGCACCTCTCACGGGAGCTCCTACAATGAGCAGTTCTTC
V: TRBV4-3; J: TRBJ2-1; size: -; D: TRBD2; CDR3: CASSQGTLAGAGNEQFF; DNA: TGCGCCAGCAGCCAAGGCACACTAGCGGGAGCGGGCAATGAGCAGTTCTTC
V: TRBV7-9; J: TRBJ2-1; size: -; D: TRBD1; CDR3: CASSYDNRGPRDEQFF; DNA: TGTGCCAGCAGCTATGACAACAGGGGTCCCAGGGATGAGCAGTTCTTC
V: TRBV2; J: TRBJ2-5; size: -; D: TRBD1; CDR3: CASSDRGLETQYF; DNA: TGTGCCAGCAGTGACAGGGGGTTAGAGACCCAGTACTTC
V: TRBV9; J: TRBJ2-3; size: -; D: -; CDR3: CASSDAPALRTDTQYF; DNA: TGTGCCAGCAGCGACGCGCCTGCGCTTAGGACAGATACGCAGTATTTT
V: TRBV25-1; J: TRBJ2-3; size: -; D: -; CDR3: CASSRAGGTDTQYF; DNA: TGTGCCAGCAGTAGGGCAGGGGGCACAGATACGCAGTATTTT
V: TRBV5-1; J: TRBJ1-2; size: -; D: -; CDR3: CASSLDSGRNYGYTF; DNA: TGCGCCAGCAGCTTGGATTCGGGCAGGAACTATGGCTACACCTTC
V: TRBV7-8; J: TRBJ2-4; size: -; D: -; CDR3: CASSFPSSAVQYF; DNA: TGTGCCAGCAGCTTCCCGAGCTCTGCGGTTCAGTACTTC
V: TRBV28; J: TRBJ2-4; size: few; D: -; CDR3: CASSILGTKNIQYF; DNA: TGTGCCAGCAGTATATTAGGAACCAAAAACATTCAGTACTTC
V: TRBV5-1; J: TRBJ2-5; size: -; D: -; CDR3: CASSLDSLWETQYF; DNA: TGCGCCAGCAGCTTAGACAGTCTCTGGGAGACCCAGTACTTC
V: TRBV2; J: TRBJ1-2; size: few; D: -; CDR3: CASYLTGTIGYTF; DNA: TGTGCCAGCTATCTTACCGGGACCATTGGCTACACCTTC